The 20 T cell receptor beta chains below come from one sample, sequenced in a study of T cell changes during pregnancy in multiple sclerosis. Clones were read by immunoSEQ multiplex PCR, and TCRdb kept only the in-frame ones, dropping some. The sample carries 75,000 to 95,000 clones, 90% to 95% recorded once. This sample comprised peripheral blood, obtained in the second trimester of pregnancy. All receptors derive from a female donor with multiple sclerosis, enrolled in a pregnancy study.

The rearrangement joins TRBV6-5 to TRBJ1-1; D might be TRBD1 (5 bases). V was cut by 5 bases and J by 1 base, with 11 bases left in between. Germline CDR1 MNHEY, CDR2 SVGAGI. The CDR3 contains 14 residues. CDR3 bases: TGTGCCAGCAGTCAGACAGTCACGAACACTGAAGCTTTCTTT. This codes for CASSQTVTNTEAFF.

The chain couples TRBV5-1 to TRBJ1-5; perhaps TRBD1 as D (5 bases). The germline V gene has CDR1 SGHRS and CDR2 YFSETQ. The germline V and J ends were trimmed by 7 bases and 4 bases, with 18 bases remaining between them. The CDR3 consists of 15 residues. Here the CDR3 DNA reads TGCGCCAGCGCGCCCGGGGGAGGGTTAAATCAGCCCCAGCATTTT. As protein: CASAPGGGLNQPQHF.

V and J are TRBV5-1 and TRBJ1-3; 8 nucleotides agree with TRBD1. Germline lookup yields CDR1 SGHRS and CDR2 YFSETQ. CDR3 size: 15 residues. The ends lost 9 bases at V and 3 bases at J; junction bases unmatched: 11. As DNA, the CDR3 is TGCGCCATCGGGCGGACAGGGAGGCGTGGAAACACCATATATTTT. Its translation is CAIGRTGRRGNTIYF.

The gene calls are TRBV5-4 and TRBJ2-7, with D maybe TRBD1 (5 bases). Germline lookup yields CDR1 SGHNT and CDR2 YYREEE (reference sequence). This CDR3 contains 13 residues. Trimming took 3 bases from V and 5 from J, leaving 12 bases between them. The CDR3 reads CASSWGPPNEQYF. The CDR3 nucleotides read TGTGCCAGCAGCTGGGGCCCCCCCAACGAGCAGTACTTC.

The chain combines TRBV14 with TRBJ2-1, with TRBD2 matching over 12 bases. The CDR3 has 18 amino acids. Germline assignment: CDR1 SGHDN and CDR2 FVKESK. V was clipped by 0 bases and J by 5 bases; unmatched bases: 8. CDR3 residues: CASSQEGGLAGIDNEQFF. CDR3 sequence (DNA): TGTGCCAGCAGCCAAGAGGGGGGACTAGCGGGCATCGACAATGAGCAGTTCTTC.

This chain links TRBV7-9 with TRBJ1-2, with a weak D call TRBD1 (6 bases). Deletions cut 5 bases from V and 7 bases from J, with 20 bases between. Germline CDR1 SEHNR, CDR2 FQNEAQ (reference sequence). The CDR3 spans 15 residues. This chain's CDR3 is CASSTPDTGGGGYTF. The CDR3 DNA reads TGTGCCAGCAGCACCCCGGACACGGGAGGGGGTGGCTACACCTTC.

The chain uses TRBV28 and TRBJ2-1; TRBD2 agrees at 10 bases. The CDR3 has 16 residues. Germline assignment: CDR1 MDHEN and CDR2 SYDVKM. The V and J ends lost 2 bases and 1 base, in that order; junction bases with no gene match: 2. DNA of the CDR3: TGTGCCAGCAGTTTAAGCGGGGGGGGATCCTACAATGAGCAGTTCTTC. Its translation: CASSLSGGGSYNEQFF.

The gene calls are TRBV15 and TRBJ1-2, with D maybe TRBD1 (5 bases). Germline CDR1 and CDR2: LNHNV and YYDKDF (reference sequence). The germline V and J ends were trimmed by 5 bases and 2 bases, with 12 bases remaining between them. The CDR3 is made up of 14 amino acids. This chain's CDR3 is CATSSPNRNYGYTF. CDR3 DNA: TGTGCCACCAGCTCTCCGAACAGGAACTATGGCTACACCTTC.

On this clone itself: One end of the junction fails to match germline, which may point to a read error. The chain is built from TRBV7-7 and TRBJ2-5; 8 nucleotides line up with TRBD2. CDR1 and CDR2 (germline): SSHAT, FNYEAQ (reference sequence). CDR3 length: 17 residues. The CDR3 spells CASSSIRGLEVQETQYF. CDR3 nucleotides: TGTGCTAGCAGCTCCATCCGGGGACTAGAGGTACAAGAGACCCAGTACTTC.

The gene calls are TRBV7-9 and TRBJ2-7; TRBD2 agrees at 9 bases. The V and J ends lost 1 base and 2 bases, in that order; junction bases with no gene match: 3. This CDR3 comprises 15 residues. Germline CDR1 reads SEHNR; CDR2 reads FQNEAQ (reference sequence). The CDR3 loop reads CASSLGLAGTYEQYF. In DNA form, the CDR3 reads TGTGCCAGCAGCTTAGGTCTAGCGGGGACCTACGAGCAGTACTTC.

The chain recombines TRBV6-1 with TRBJ1-1; D is undetermined. Germline CDR1 reads MNHNS; CDR2 reads SASEGT. Trimming shortened V by 3 bases and J by 2 bases, and 16 bases separated the two germline ends. The CDR3 has 16 residues. The DNA of the CDR3 is TGTGCCAGCAGTGATCGGGGTTCCGCTAGTAACACTGAAGCTTTCTTT. Amino acid sequence: CASSDRGSASNTEAFF.

The table lists this clone with a few counts. The V gene is TRBV27, the J gene TRBJ1-2; D is ambiguous. Germline assignment: CDR1 MNHEY and CDR2 SMNVEV (reference sequence). The CDR3 consists of 15 residues. The V end was cut by 2 bases, the J end by 1 base, with 11 bases between. The CDR3 loop is CASSLNPVLNYGYTF. Here the CDR3 DNA reads TGTGCCAGCAGTTTAAACCCGGTTCTTAACTATGGCTACACCTTC.

The gene calls are TRBV5-4 and TRBJ1-2; D may be TRBD1 (5 bases). Trimming removed 4 bases at V and 4 bases at J, with 17 bases between. CDR1 and CDR2 (germline): SGHNT, YYREEE (reference sequence). This CDR3 has 15 amino acids. CDR3 residues: CASSPDLVTGYGYTF. Written as DNA, the CDR3 is TGTGCCAGCAGCCCGGATCTAGTAACAGGCTATGGCTACACCTTC. Supplemented by reference TRBV5-4 and TRBJ1-2, the full variable domain reads ETGVTQSPTHLIKTRGQQVTLRCSSQSGHNTVSWYQQALGQGPQFIFQYYREEENGRGNFPPRFSGLQFPNYSSELNVNALELDDSALYLCASSPDLVTGYGYTFGSGTRLTVV.

V gene TRBV9 combines with J gene TRBJ2-3; 15 nucleotides line up with TRBD2. The CDR3 totals 15 residues. The ends lost 4 bases at V and 15 bases at J; junction bases unmatched: 12. From germline, CDR1 is SGDLS and CDR2 YYNGEE. The CDR3: CASSPWTSGGGRIYF. The CDR3 DNA sequence: TGTGCCAGCAGCCCCTGGACTAGCGGGGGGGGGCGTATTTATTTT.

The gene calls are TRBV7-8 and TRBJ2-1; perhaps TRBD2 as D (6 bases). Deletions cut 5 bases from V and 1 base from J, with 15 bases between. This CDR3 region has 16 residues. Looked up from germline, CDR1 is SGHVS and CDR2 is FQNEAQ. The DNA of the CDR3 is TGTGCCAGCAGCGTGCTGAGGGGAGGATCCTACAATGAGCAGTTCTTC. This translates into CASSVLRGGSYNEQFF.

The chain has TRBV27 and TRBJ2-7, with 11 bases matching TRBD2. The CDR3 is 15 residues long. The V gene's germline CDR1 is MNHEY and CDR2 SMNVEV (reference sequence). V was clipped by 5 bases and J by 0 bases; unmatched bases: 3. The CDR3 sequence is CASSLGTSGSYEQYF. The CDR3 DNA reads TGTGCCAGCAGTCTCGGGACTAGCGGCTCCTACGAGCAGTACTTC.

The rearrangement links TRBV7-9 to TRBJ2-2, with TRBD1 matching 7 bases. The CDR3 consists of 16 residues. Germline V lookup: CDR1 SEHNR, CDR2 FQNEAQ (reference sequence). V lost 0 bases to trimming and J lost 6 bases; unmatched junction nucleotides: 7. The CDR3 bases are TGTGCCAGCAGCTTAGCAGGGGGCATATCGGCCGGGGAGCTGTTTTTT. Protein: CASSLAGGISAGELFF.

This chain links TRBV29-1 with TRBJ1-1, with D unclear. Per the germline V gene, CDR1 is SQVTM and CDR2 is ANQGSEA. This CDR3 is 12 amino acids long. Trimming took 3 bases from V and 1 from J, leaving 6 bases between them. The CDR3 region has the DNA TGCAGCGTTGATGCACAGAACACTGAAGCTTTCTTT. It encodes CSVDAQNTEAFF.

The chain links TRBV6-1 to TRBJ2-5, with D perhaps matching TRBD1 (5 bases). Germline values: CDR1 MNHNS, CDR2 SASEGT. The CDR3 is 15 residues long. V was trimmed by 0 bases and J by 2 bases, leaving 10 bases between them. CDR3 in amino acids: CASSEAAGNQETQYF. The DNA for the CDR3 is TGTGCCAGCAGTGAAGCGGCAGGGAATCAAGAGACCCAGTACTTC.

The gene calls are TRBV11-2 and TRBJ2-7, with D possibly TRBD2 on 6 matching bases. Germline V lookup: CDR1 SGHAT, CDR2 FQNNGV. This CDR3 spans 14 amino acids. V was shortened by 1 base and J by 7 bases, with 14 bases between the two germline ends. The DNA for the CDR3 is TGTGCCAGCAGCTTAGCGGGAGCTTCTTGGGAGCAGTACTTC. Translated, it gives CASSLAGASWEQYF.